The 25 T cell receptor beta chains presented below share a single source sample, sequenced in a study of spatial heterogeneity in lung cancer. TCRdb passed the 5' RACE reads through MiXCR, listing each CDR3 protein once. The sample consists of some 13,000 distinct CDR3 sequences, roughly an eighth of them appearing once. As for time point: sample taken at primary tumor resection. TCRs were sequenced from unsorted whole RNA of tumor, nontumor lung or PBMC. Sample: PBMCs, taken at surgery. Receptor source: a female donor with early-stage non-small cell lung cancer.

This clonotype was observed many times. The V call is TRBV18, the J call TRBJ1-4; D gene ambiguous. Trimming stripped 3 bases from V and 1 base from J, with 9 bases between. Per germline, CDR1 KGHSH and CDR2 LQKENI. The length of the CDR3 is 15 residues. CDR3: CASSPDFRTNEKLFF. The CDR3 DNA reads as TGTGCCAGCTCACCGGACTTCCGAACTAATGAAAAACTGTTTTTT.

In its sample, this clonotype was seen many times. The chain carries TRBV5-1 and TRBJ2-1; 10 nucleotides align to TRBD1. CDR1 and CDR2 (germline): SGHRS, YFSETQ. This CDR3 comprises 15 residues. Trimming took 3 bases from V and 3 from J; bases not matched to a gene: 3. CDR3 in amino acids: CASSSGTGVYNEQFF. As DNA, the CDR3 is TGCGCCAGCAGCTCCGGGACAGGGGTCTACAATGAGCAGTTCTTC.

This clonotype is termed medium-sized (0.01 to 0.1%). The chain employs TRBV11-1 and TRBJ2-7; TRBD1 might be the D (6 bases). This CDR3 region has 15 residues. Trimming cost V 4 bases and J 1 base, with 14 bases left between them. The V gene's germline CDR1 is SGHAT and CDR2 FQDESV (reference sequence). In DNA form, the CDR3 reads TGTGCCAGCAGCTCCAGGACAGCACCATCCTACGAGCAGTACTTC. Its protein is CASSSRTAPSYEQYF.

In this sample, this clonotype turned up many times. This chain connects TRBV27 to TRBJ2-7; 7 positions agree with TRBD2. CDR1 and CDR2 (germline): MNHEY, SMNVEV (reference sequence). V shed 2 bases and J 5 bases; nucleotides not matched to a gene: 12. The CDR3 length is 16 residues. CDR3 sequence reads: CASSLGPGGNDDEQYF. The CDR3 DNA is TGTGCCAGCAGTTTAGGTCCCGGGGGGAATGACGACGAGCAGTACTTC.

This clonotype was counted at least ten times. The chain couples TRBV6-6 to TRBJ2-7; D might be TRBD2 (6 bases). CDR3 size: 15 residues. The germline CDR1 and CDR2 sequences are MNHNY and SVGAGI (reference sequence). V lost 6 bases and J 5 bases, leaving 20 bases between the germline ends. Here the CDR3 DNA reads TGTGCCAGCAGCCGTAGCGCCTCGGGAGAAGACGAGCAGTACTTC. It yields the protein CASSRSASGEDEQYF.

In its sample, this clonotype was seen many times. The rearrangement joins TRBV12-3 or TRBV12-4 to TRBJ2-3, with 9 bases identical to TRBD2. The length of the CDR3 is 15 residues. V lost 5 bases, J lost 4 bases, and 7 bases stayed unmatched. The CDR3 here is CASSAASGVPDTQYF. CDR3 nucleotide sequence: TGTGCCAGCAGTGCGGCTAGCGGGGTGCCAGATACGCAGTATTTT.

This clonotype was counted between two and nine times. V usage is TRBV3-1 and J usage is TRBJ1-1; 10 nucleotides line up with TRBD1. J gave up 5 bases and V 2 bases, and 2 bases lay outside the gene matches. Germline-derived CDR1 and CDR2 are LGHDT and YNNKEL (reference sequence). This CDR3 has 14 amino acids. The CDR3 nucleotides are TGTGCCAGCAGCCAACGGGACAGGGGAACTGAAGCTTTCTTT. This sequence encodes CASSQRDRGTEAFF.

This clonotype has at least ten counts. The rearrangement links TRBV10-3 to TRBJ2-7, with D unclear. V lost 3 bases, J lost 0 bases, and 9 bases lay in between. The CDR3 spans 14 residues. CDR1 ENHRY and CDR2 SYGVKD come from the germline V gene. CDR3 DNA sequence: TGTGCCATCAGTGATTACGTCCCCTCCTACGAGCAGTACTTC. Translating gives CAISDYVPSYEQYF.

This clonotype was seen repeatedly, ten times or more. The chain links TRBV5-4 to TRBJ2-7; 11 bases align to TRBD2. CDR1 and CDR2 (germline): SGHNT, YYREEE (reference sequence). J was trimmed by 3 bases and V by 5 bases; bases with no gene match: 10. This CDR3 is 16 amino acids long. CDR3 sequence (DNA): TGTGCCAGCAGTGAAGGACTAGCGGGTCCGAGCTACGAGCAGTACTTC. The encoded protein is CASSEGLAGPSYEQYF.

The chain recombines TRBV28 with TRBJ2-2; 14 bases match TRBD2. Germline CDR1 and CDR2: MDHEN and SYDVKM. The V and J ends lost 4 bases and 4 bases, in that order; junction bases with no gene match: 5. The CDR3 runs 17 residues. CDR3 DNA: TGTGCCAGCAGTTCTCGGACTAGCGGGAGGAGCACCGGGGAGCTGTTTTTT. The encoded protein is CASSSRTSGRSTGELFF.

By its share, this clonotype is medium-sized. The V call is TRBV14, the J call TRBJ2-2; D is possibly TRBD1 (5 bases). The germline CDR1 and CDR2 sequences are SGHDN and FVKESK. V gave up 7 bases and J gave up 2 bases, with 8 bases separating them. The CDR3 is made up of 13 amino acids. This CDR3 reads CASNRLNTGELFF. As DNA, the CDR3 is TGTGCCAGCAACAGGTTAAACACCGGGGAGCTGTTTTTT. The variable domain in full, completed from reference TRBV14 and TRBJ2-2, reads EAGVTQFPSHSVIEKGQTVTLRCDPISGHDNLYWYRRVMGKEIKFLLHFVKESKQDESGMPNNRFLAERTGGTYSTLKVQPAELEDSGVYFCASNRLNTGELFFGEGSRLTVL.

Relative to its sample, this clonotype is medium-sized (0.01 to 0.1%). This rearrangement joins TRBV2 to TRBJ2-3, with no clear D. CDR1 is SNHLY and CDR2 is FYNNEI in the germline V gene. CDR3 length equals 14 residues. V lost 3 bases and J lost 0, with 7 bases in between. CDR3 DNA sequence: TGTGCCAGCAGTGAGGCTTTTAGCACAGATACGCAGTATTTT. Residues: CASSEAFSTDTQYF.

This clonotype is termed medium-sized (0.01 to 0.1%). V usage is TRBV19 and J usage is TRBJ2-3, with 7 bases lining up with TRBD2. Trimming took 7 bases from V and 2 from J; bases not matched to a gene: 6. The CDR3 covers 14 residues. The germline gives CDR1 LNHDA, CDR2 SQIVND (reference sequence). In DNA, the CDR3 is TGTGCCAGTAATAAGCGGGGCTACACAGATACGCAGTATTTT. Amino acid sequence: CASNKRGYTDTQYF.

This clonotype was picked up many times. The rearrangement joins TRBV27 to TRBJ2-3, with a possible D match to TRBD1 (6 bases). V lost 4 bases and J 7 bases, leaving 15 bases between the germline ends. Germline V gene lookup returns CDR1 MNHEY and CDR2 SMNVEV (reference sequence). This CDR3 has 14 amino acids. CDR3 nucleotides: TGTGCCAGCAGTTACAGGGTGACGGGATATACGCAGTATTTT. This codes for CASSYRVTGYTQYF.

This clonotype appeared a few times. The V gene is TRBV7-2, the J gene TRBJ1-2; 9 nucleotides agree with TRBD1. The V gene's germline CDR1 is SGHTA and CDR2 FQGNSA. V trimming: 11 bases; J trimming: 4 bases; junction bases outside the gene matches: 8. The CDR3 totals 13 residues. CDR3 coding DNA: TGTGCCGGCGAACAGGGGGCAGTCTATGGCTACACCTTC. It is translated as CAGEQGAVYGYTF.

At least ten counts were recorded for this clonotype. CDR3 sequence reads: CASSLDGGNYNEQFF. Here the CDR3 DNA reads TGTGCCAGCAGCTTGGACGGGGGGAACTACAATGAGCAGTTCTTC. The chain couples TRBV5-4 to TRBJ2-1, with 7 bases aligning to TRBD2. The CDR3 contains 15 residues. The germline V gene has CDR1 SGHNT and CDR2 YYREEE (reference sequence). The J segment lost 3 bases and the V segment lost 0 bases, leaving 3 bases of the junction unmatched.

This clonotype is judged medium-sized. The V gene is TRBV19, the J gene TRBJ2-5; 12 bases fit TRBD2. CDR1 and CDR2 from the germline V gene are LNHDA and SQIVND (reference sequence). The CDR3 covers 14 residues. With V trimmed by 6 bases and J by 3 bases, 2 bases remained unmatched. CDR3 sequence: CASSRLAGEETQYF. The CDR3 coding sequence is TGTGCCAGTAGCCGACTAGCGGGAGAAGAGACCCAGTACTTC.

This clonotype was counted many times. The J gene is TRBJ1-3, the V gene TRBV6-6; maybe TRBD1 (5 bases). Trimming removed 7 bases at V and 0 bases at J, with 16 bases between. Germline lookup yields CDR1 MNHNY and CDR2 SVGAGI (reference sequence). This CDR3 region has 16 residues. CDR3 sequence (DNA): TGTGCCAGCACCGACCCGGGGGGGAACTCTGGAAACACCATATATTTT. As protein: CASTDPGGNSGNTIYF.

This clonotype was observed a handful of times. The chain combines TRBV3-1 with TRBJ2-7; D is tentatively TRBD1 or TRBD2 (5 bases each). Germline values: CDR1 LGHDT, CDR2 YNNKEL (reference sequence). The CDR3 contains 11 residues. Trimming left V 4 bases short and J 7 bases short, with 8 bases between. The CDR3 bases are TGTGCCAGCAGCCGCGAGGGGGAGCAGTACTTC. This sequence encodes CASSREGEQYF.

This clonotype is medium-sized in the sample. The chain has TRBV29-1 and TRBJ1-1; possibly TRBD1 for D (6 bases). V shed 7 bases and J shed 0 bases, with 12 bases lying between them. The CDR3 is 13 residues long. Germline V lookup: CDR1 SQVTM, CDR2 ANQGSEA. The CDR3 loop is CSATRQVNTEAFF. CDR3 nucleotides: TGCAGCGCCACCAGACAGGTGAACACTGAAGCTTTCTTT. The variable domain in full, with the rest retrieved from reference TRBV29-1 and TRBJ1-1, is SAVISQKPSRDICQRGTSLTIQCQVDSQVTMMFWYRQQPGQSLTLIATANQGSEATYESGFVIDKFPISRPNLTFSTLTVSNMSPEDSSIYLCSATRQVNTEAFFGQGTRLTVV.

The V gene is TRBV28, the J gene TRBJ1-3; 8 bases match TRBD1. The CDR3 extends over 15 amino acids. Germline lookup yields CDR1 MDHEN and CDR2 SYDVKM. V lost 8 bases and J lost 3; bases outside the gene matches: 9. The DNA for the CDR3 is TGTGCCAGCGTGTCCGGGACAGGAATTGGAAACACCATATATTTT. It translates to CASVSGTGIGNTIYF.

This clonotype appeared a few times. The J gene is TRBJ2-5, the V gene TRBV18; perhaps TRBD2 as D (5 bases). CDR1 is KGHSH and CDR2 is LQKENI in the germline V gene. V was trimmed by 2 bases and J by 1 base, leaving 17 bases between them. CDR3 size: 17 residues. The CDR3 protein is CASSPRVDLTIQETQYF. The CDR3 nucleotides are TGTGCCAGCTCACCAAGGGTTGATCTGACTATCCAAGAGACCCAGTACTTC. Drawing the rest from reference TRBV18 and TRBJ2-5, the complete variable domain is NAGVMQNPRHLVRRRGQEARLRCSPMKGHSHVYWYRQLPEEGLKFMVYLQKENIIDESGMPKERFSAEFPKEGPSILRIQQVVRGDSAAYFCASSPRVDLTIQETQYFGPGTRLLVL.

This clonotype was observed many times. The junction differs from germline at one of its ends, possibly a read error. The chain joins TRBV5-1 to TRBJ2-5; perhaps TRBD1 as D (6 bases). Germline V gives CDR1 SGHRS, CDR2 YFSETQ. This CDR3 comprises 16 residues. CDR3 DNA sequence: TGCGACAGCAGCACCAAACAGGGTAGGGGCCAAGAGACCCAGTACTTC. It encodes CDSSTKQGRGQETQYF.

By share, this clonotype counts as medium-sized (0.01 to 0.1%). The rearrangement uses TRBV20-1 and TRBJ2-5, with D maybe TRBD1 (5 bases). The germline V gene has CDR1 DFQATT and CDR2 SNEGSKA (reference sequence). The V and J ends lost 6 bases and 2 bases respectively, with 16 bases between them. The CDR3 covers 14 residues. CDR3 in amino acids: CSAPRAGLQETQYF. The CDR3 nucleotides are TGCAGTGCCCCAAGGGCAGGGCTACAAGAGACCCAGTACTTC.

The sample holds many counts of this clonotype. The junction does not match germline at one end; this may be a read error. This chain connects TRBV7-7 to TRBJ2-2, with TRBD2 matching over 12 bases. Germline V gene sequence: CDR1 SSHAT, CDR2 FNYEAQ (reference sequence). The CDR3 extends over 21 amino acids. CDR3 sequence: CASSSTLLLAGGPLNTGELFF. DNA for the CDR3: TGTGCTAGCAGCTCAACCTTACTACTAGCGGGGGGACCCCTCAACACCGGGGAGCTGTTTTTT.